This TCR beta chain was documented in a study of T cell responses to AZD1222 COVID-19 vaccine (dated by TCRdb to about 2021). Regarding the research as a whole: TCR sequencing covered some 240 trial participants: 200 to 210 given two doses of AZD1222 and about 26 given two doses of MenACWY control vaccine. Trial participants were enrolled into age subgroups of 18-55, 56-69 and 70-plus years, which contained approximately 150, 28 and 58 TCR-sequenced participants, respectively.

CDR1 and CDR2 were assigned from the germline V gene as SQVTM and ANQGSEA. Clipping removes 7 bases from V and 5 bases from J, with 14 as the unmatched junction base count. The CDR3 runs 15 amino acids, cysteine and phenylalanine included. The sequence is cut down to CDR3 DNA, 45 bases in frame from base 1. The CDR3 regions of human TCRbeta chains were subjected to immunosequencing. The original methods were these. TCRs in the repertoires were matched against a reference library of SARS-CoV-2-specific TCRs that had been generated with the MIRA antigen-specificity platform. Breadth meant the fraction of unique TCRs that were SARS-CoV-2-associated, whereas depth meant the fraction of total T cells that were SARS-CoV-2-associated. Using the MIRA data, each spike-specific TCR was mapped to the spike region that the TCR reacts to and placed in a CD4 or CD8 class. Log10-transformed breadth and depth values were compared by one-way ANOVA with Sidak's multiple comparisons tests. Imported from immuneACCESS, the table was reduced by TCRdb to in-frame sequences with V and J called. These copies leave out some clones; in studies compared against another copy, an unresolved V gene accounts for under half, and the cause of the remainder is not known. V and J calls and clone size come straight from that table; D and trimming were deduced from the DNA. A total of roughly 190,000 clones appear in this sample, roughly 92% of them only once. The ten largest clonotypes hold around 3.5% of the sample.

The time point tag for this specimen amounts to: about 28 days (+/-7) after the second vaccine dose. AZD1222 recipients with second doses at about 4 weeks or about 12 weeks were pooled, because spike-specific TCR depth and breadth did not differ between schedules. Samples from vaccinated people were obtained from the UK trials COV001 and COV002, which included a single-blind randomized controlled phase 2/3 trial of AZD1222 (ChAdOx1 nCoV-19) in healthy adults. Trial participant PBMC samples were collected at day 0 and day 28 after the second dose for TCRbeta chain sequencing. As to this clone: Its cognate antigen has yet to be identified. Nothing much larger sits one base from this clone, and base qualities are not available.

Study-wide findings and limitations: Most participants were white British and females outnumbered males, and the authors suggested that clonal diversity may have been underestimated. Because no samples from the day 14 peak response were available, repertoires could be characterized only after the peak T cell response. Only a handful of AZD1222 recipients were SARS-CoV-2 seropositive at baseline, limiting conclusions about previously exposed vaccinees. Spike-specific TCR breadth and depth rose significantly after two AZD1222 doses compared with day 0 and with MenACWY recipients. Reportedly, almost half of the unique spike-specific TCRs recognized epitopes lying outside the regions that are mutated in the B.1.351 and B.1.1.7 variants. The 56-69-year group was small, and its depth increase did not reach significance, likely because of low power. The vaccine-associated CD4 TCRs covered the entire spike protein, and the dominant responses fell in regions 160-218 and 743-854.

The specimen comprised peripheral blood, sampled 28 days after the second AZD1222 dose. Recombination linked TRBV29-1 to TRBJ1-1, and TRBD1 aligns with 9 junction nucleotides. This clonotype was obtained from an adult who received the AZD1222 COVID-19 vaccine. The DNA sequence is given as TGCAGCGGTGACGTCTCCGGGACAGGGTATACTGAAGCTTTCTTT. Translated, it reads CSGDVSGTGYTEAFF.